A selection of T cell receptor beta chains follows, all from one sample in a study of T cell changes during pregnancy in multiple sclerosis. Sequenced by immunoSEQ multiplex PCR; TCRdb stores in-frame clones only, minus some. The data contain roughly 48,000 clones, approximately 92% of them singletons. Sequences were derived from CD4+ T cells from peripheral blood mononuclear cells, sampled in the second trimester of pregnancy. Source of these receptors: a female donor in good health, enrolled as a control in a pregnancy study. Each CDR3 is given with its conserved first and last residue. A D gene is named only where the DNA matches it firmly. Size tells how often a clone was seen (once, few, many) or the class of an expanded clone, and some rows leave it out.

d_gene: NA
v_gene: TRBV15
j_gene: TRBJ2-7
abundance: once
CDR3aa: CATSRVGGLYEQYF
CDR3nt: TGTGCCACCAGCAGAGTGGGGGGGCTTTACGAGCAGTACTTC

d_gene: NA
v_gene: TRBV4-1
j_gene: TRBJ1-6
abundance: NA
CDR3aa: CASSQGPVTDNSPLHF
CDR3nt: TGCGCCAGCAGCCAAGGCCCCGTGACAGATAATTCACCCCTCCACTTT

d_gene: TRBD1
v_gene: TRBV6-1
j_gene: TRBJ2-7
abundance: NA
CDR3aa: CASSDRTGAYEQYF
CDR3nt: TGTGCCAGCAGTGACCGGACAGGGGCCTACGAGCAGTACTTC

d_gene: TRBD1
v_gene: TRBV6-1
j_gene: TRBJ1-5
abundance: NA
CDR3aa: CASREGQVSNQPQHF
CDR3nt: TGTGCCAGCAGAGAGGGACAGGTTAGCAATCAGCCCCAGCATTTT

d_gene: TRBD1
v_gene: TRBV7-8
j_gene: TRBJ2-3
abundance: NA
CDR3aa: CASSGGQGAGTDTQYF
CDR3nt: TGTGCCAGCAGCGGAGGACAGGGGGCGGGCACAGATACGCAGTATTTT

d_gene: TRBD1
v_gene: TRBV6-5
j_gene: TRBJ2-2
abundance: NA
CDR3aa: CASSYSAGGYGGELFF
CDR3nt: TGTGCCAGCAGTTACTCGGCAGGGGGCTATGGCGGGGAGCTGTTTTTT

d_gene: NA
v_gene: TRBV5-8
j_gene: TRBJ2-1
abundance: NA
CDR3aa: CAGWEPGSKNEQFF
CDR3nt: TGTGCTGGATGGGAGCCCGGGTCGAAGAATGAGCAGTTCTTC

d_gene: NA
v_gene: TRBV6-6
j_gene: TRBJ1-1
abundance: NA
CDR3aa: CASSYSANTEAFF
CDR3nt: TGTGCCAGCAGTTACTCGGCGAACACTGAAGCTTTCTTT

d_gene: TRBD2
v_gene: TRBV19
j_gene: TRBJ2-2
abundance: many
CDR3aa: CATRPGLAGGTGELFF
CDR3nt: TGTGCCACTCGGCCGGGACTAGCGGGAGGGACCGGGGAGCTGTTTTTT

d_gene: NA
v_gene: TRBV18
j_gene: TRBJ1-5
abundance: NA
CDR3aa: CASSPGGGNQPQHF
CDR3nt: TGTGCCAGCTCACCCGGAGGGGGCAATCAGCCCCAGCATTTT

d_gene: NA
v_gene: TRBV7-8
j_gene: TRBJ1-6
abundance: once
CDR3aa: CASSLQGSYNSPLHF
CDR3nt: TGTGCCAGCAGCTTACAGGGCTCCTATAATTCACCCCTCCACTTT

d_gene: NA
v_gene: TRBV2
j_gene: TRBJ1-1
abundance: NA
CDR3aa: CASSVAGGGLANTEAFF
CDR3nt: TGTGCCAGCAGTGTTGCGGGGGGCGGGTTAGCGAACACTGAAGCTTTCTTT

d_gene: NA
v_gene: TRBV14
j_gene: TRBJ1-4
abundance: NA
CDR3aa: CASSQGRRGREKLFF
CDR3nt: TGTGCCAGCAGCCAAGGGAGACGGGGTAGGGAAAAACTGTTTTTT

d_gene: NA
v_gene: TRBV5-5
j_gene: TRBJ2-2
abundance: NA
CDR3aa: CASSLALNTGELFF
CDR3nt: TGTGCCAGCAGCTTGGCCCTGAACACCGGGGAGCTGTTTTTT

d_gene: TRBD1
v_gene: TRBV5-1
j_gene: TRBJ2-7
abundance: NA
CDR3aa: CASSLGGQDYEQYF
CDR3nt: TGCGCCAGCAGCTTGGGGGGACAGGACTACGAGCAGTACTTC

d_gene: TRBD2
v_gene: TRBV5-1
j_gene: TRBJ2-2
abundance: NA
CDR3aa: CASSLLAGEVGELFF
CDR3nt: TGCGCCAGCAGCTTACTAGCGGGAGAGGTCGGGGAGCTGTTTTTT

d_gene: NA
v_gene: TRBV18
j_gene: TRBJ2-3
abundance: NA
CDR3aa: CASSLSTDTQYF
CDR3nt: TGTGCCAGCTCACTAAGCACAGATACGCAGTATTTT

d_gene: TRBD1
v_gene: TRBV2
j_gene: TRBJ2-7
abundance: NA
CDR3aa: CASRRQGTDEQYF
CDR3nt: TGTGCCAGCAGAAGACAGGGCACGGACGAGCAGTACTTC

d_gene: NA
v_gene: TRBV7-2
j_gene: TRBJ1-5
abundance: NA
CDR3aa: CASSTRGASQPQHF
CDR3nt: TGTGCCAGCAGCACGCGCGGGGCTAGTCAGCCCCAGCATTTT

d_gene: NA
v_gene: TRBV2
j_gene: TRBJ1-2
abundance: NA
CDR3aa: CASSYKLAHRSGYTF
CDR3nt: TGTGCCAGCAGTTATAAATTAGCTCACCGGTCTGGCTACACCTTC

d_gene: TRBD2
v_gene: TRBV30
j_gene: TRBJ2-7
abundance: NA
CDR3aa: CAWSGEGRTYEQYF
CDR3nt: TGTGCCTGGAGCGGGGAGGGACGGACCTACGAGCAGTACTTC

d_gene: TRBD1
v_gene: TRBV7-9
j_gene: TRBJ2-5
abundance: NA
CDR3aa: CASSFDRVETQYF
CDR3nt: TGTGCCAGCAGTTTCGACAGGGTCGAGACCCAGTACTTC

d_gene: TRBD1
v_gene: TRBV4-1
j_gene: TRBJ1-4
abundance: once
CDR3aa: CASSQTGGREKLFF
CDR3nt: TGCGCCAGCAGCCAGACAGGGGGTCGAGAAAAACTGTTTTTT

d_gene: NA
v_gene: TRBV7-9
j_gene: TRBJ2-2
abundance: once
CDR3aa: CASSLGPGGGELFF
CDR3nt: TGTGCCAGCAGCTTAGGTCCCGGAGGCGGGGAGCTGTTTTTT

d_gene: TRBD1
v_gene: TRBV9
j_gene: TRBJ1-2
abundance: NA
CDR3aa: CASSQRQGDGYTF
CDR3nt: TGTGCCAGCAGCCAGAGACAGGGGGATGGCTACACCTTC

d_gene: TRBD2
v_gene: TRBV28
j_gene: TRBJ2-2
abundance: NA
CDR3aa: CASSSPWGSGGLYTGELFF
CDR3nt: TGTGCCAGCAGTTCCCCCTGGGGTAGCGGGGGCCTTTACACCGGGGAGCTGTTTTTT

d_gene: NA
v_gene: TRBV7-8
j_gene: TRBJ2-3
abundance: once
CDR3aa: CASSFSGASTDTQYF
CDR3nt: TGTGCCAGCAGCTTTAGCGGAGCTAGCACAGATACGCAGTATTTT

d_gene: TRBD1
v_gene: TRBV19
j_gene: TRBJ2-5
abundance: NA
CDR3aa: CASSIGTGGSRETQYF
CDR3nt: TGTGCCAGTAGTATAGGGACAGGGGGTTCGAGAGAGACCCAGTACTTC

d_gene: NA
v_gene: TRBV7-7
j_gene: TRBJ1-2
abundance: NA
CDR3aa: CASSDFQCRKTYGYTF
CDR3nt: TGTGCCAGCAGCGACTTTCAGTGCCGAAAGACCTATGGCTACACCTTC

d_gene: TRBD1
v_gene: TRBV28
j_gene: TRBJ2-7
abundance: NA
CDR3aa: CASSTQGDEQYF
CDR3nt: TGTGCCAGCAGTACTCAGGGGGACGAGCAGTACTTC

d_gene: NA
v_gene: TRBV9
j_gene: TRBJ2-5
abundance: once
CDR3aa: CASSVGGETQYF
CDR3nt: TGTGCCAGCAGTGTCGGCGGTGAAACCCAGTACTTC

d_gene: TRBD1
v_gene: TRBV4-3
j_gene: TRBJ2-3
abundance: NA
CDR3aa: CASSRTGDSTDTQYF
CDR3nt: TGCGCCAGCAGTAGGACAGGAGATAGCACAGATACGCAGTATTTT

d_gene: TRBD1
v_gene: TRBV4-3
j_gene: TRBJ1-6
abundance: NA
CDR3aa: CASSPSLGQVNSPLHF
CDR3nt: TGCGCCAGCAGTCCCTCACTGGGACAGGTTAATTCACCCCTCCACTTT

d_gene: TRBD2
v_gene: TRBV2
j_gene: TRBJ2-7
abundance: NA
CDR3aa: CASSEYRGGYEQYF
CDR3nt: TGTGCCAGCAGTGAATATCGGGGGGGCTACGAGCAGTACTTC

d_gene: TRBD2
v_gene: TRBV6-4
j_gene: TRBJ2-3
abundance: NA
CDR3aa: CASSEGLATDTQYF
CDR3nt: TGTGCCAGCAGTGAGGGACTAGCCACAGATACGCAGTATTTT

d_gene: NA
v_gene: TRBV28
j_gene: TRBJ1-1
abundance: once
CDR3aa: CASSPGKNTEAFF
CDR3nt: TGTGCCAGCAGTCCGGGGAAGAACACTGAAGCTTTCTTT

d_gene: TRBD1
v_gene: TRBV9
j_gene: TRBJ2-2
abundance: NA
CDR3aa: CASSPGQGRTGELFF
CDR3nt: TGTGCCAGCAGCCCGGGACAGGGGAGGACCGGGGAGCTGTTTTTT

d_gene: NA
v_gene: TRBV5-4
j_gene: TRBJ2-1
abundance: NA
CDR3aa: CASRRGGPQRSSYNEQFF
CDR3nt: TGTGCCAGCAGACGAGGCGGTCCGCAGCGGAGCTCCTACAATGAGCAGTTCTTC

d_gene: TRBD2
v_gene: TRBV30
j_gene: TRBJ2-7
abundance: NA
CDR3aa: CAGGTSGTSEQYF
CDR3nt: TGTGCCGGAGGGACTAGCGGGACCTCGGAGCAGTACTTC

d_gene: TRBD2
v_gene: TRBV27
j_gene: TRBJ2-1
abundance: NA
CDR3aa: CASRRGGLGEQFF
CDR3nt: TGTGCCAGCCGCCGCGGGGGGCTTGGTGAGCAGTTCTTC